This TCR beta chain was documented in a study of T cells after yellow fever vaccination (dated by TCRdb to about 2019). A note on the overall study: The SMART-Seq v4 Ultra Low Input RNA kit was used to prepare libraries from fractions with low cell numbers. To follow T-cell clones before and after both primary and booster YFV17D yellow fever vaccination, bulk TCR alpha and beta repertoires underwent longitudinal sequencing. The cohort comprised two healthy male donors, one aged 18 to 30 and one aged 30 to 39 years. Bulk PBMC replicates and cell subsets were isolated from blood drawn at multiple timepoints before and after both primary and secondary immunization.

This sample's treatment or condition label indicates: live attenuated yellow fever vaccine strain. A standard Ficoll-Paque protocol was used to isolate PBMCs from peripheral blood. CD4 and CD8 T-cell fractions were isolated with Dynabeads CD4 and CD8 positive selection kits. RNA was extracted with TriZol from bulk PBMCs, CD4 and CD8 fractions, and dextramer-positive and dextramer-negative fractions. The germline V gene supplies CDR1 MGHRA and CDR2 YSYEKL. V is cut by 0 bases and J by 2 bases, and the space between the germline ends is 16 bases. Its CDR3 holds 17 amino acids, cysteine through phenylalanine. The retained sequence is limited to the CDR3, 51 bases, with the frame set at the first base. The investigation overall reported the following: Because abundant contaminating clonotypes from the bulk population could be contained in FACS-sorted repertoires, computational filtering was required. The secondary T-cell response was found to be weaker but faster than the primary response, with a peak reached on day 5 rather than on day 15. A small fraction of clonotypes appeared in both the CD4 and CD8 compartments, likely as a result of convergent recombination. Because only a couple of donors were included in the study, the extent to which the findings can be generalized is limited. Most clones expanded after primary vaccination (roughly 96% of CD4 and roughly 90% of CD8) were re-detected after the booster, suggesting that broad memory maintenance occurred.

Synthesis of TCR cDNA relied on 5'RACE template switching, a step that introduced a universal primer site along with unique molecular identifiers. cDNA synthesis was primed from both the TCR alpha and TCR beta constant segments. Library amplification used two PCR steps, and the second PCR step added sample barcodes and sequencing adapters. Sequencing of the libraries was done on either Illumina HiSeq 2500 (2x100 bp) or NovaSeq (2x150 bp). Regarding the original processing steps: Demultiplexing of reads and collapsing into UMI consensus sequences were performed with MIGEC, and V(D)J alignment was carried out with MiXCR. Vaccine-responding clonotypes were defined with edgeR using replicate PBMC samples, requiring FDR below 0.01 and a log2 fold change above 5 up to day 15. CD4 or CD8 identity was assigned to each bulk clonotype according to whether the clonotype was present at higher abundance in the sequenced CD4 repertoire or the sequenced CD8 repertoire. TCRdb redid the processing of the public reads, applying fastp at Q25 and MiXCR, and retained in-frame beta chains. Each entry merges the rows of one CDR3 protein and shows their most common DNA and genes. None of the V and J calls come from the authors' own analysis; TCRdb made them. This sample has roughly 79,000 distinct CDR3 sequences in its table, and 7.3% of those were observed once. Roughly 30% of the sample is in the top ten clones.

Notes on this clonotype: Its recognized antigen is unknown. Nothing much larger sits one base from this clone, and base qualities are not available.

The chain employs TRBV4-1 and TRBJ2-5, with the D gene uncertain. The TCR was taken from a man between 18 and 35 years old who received the YFV17D yellow fever vaccine. The sequences come from CD8+ T cells sorted from PBMCs, collected about 10 days after the first yellow fever vaccination. CDR3 region: CASSQDGTSILQETQYF. The DNA sequence is as follows: TGCGCCAGCAGCCAAGACGGTACCAGTATACTTCAAGAGACCCAGTACTTC.